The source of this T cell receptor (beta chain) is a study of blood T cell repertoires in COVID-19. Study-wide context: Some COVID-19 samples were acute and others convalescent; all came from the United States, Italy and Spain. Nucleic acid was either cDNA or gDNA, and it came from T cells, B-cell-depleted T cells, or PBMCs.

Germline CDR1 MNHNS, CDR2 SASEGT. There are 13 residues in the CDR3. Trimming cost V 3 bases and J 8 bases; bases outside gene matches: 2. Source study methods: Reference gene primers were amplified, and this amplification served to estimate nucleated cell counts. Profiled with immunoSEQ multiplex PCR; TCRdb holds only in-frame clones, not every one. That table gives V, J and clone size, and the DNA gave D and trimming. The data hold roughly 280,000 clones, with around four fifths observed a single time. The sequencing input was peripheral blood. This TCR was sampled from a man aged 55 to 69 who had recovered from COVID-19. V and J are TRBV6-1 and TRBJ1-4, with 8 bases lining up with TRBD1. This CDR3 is CASSDTGGEKLFF. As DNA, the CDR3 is TGTGCCAGCAGTGACACAGGGGGAGAAAAACTGTTTTTT.